These 15 T cell receptor beta chains were sequenced from one sample in a study of regulatory T cells in long-lasting Graves disease. Time point specified: persistent/refractory GD, antithyroid drugs over 5 years with positive TRAb. There was RNA extracted from PBMCs, and the TCR library was made from it. HTBI primers from iRepertoire and Arm-PCR of CDR3 regions yielded the TCR beta libraries. Each CDR3 protein gets one entry after TCRdb re-called the multiplex PCR reads with MiXCR. The sample shows approximately 400,000 distinct CDR3 sequences, less than 25% of them seen only once. Sample: peripheral blood mononuclear cells (PBMCs), taken when the disease was refractory, from a patient treated with antithyroid drugs. All receptors come from a female donor with Graves disease.

The chain joins TRBV6-2 or TRBV6-3 to TRBJ2-2; 9 nucleotides match TRBD1. Per germline, CDR1 MNHEY and CDR2 SVGEGT. The CDR3 is 18 residues long. The J segment lost 3 bases and the V segment lost 6 bases, leaving 14 bases of the junction unmatched. The CDR3 DNA reads as TGTGCCAGCAGCGACCGGGACAGGGAAGTTCGGGACACCGGGGAGCTGTTTTTT. This translates into CASSDRDREVRDTGELFF.

V usage is TRBV28 and J usage is TRBJ2-7, with 9 bases matching TRBD2. V gave up 2 bases and J gave up 2 bases; unmatched junction bases: 10. The CDR3 has 17 amino acids. Per germline, CDR1 MDHEN and CDR2 SYDVKM. CDR3 in DNA: TGTGCCAGCAGTTTACGGCTAGCGGGACCGACCACCTACGAGCAGTACTTC. The encoded protein is CASSLRLAGPTTYEQYF.

This clonotype was seen more than once but under ten times. V usage is TRBV27 and J usage is TRBJ1-5; D not resolved. Between the trimmed V and J ends, which lost 0 bases and 3 bases, there was a span of 6 bases. The V gene's germline CDR1 is MNHEY and CDR2 SMNVEV (reference sequence). CDR3 size: 14 residues. CDR3 nucleotides: TGTGCCAGCAGTTTATCGCTATACAATCAGCCCCAGCATTTT. Translated, it gives CASSLSLYNQPQHF.

This sequence joins TRBV24-1 and TRBJ2-5; 7 nucleotides match TRBD1. In germline, CDR1 is KGHDR, CDR2 SFDVKD. The CDR3 consists of 16 residues. V gave up 2 bases and J gave up 0 bases; unmatched junction bases: 5. DNA for the CDR3: TGTGCCACCAGTGATTGTGGCAGGGGGTACCAAGAGACCCAGTACTTC. Translation: CATSDCGRGYQETQYF.

This clonotype was counted ten times or more. The rearrangement uses TRBV28 and TRBJ2-7; D gene unclear. CDR1 and CDR2 from the germline V gene are MDHEN and SYDVKM. The CDR3 covers 13 residues. V lost 7 bases and J lost 0, with 10 bases in between. This chain's CDR3 is CASTSGNSYEQYF. The CDR3 bases are TGTGCCAGCACCTCAGGAAACTCCTACGAGCAGTACTTC. The full variable domain, with the rest looked up from reference TRBV28 and TRBJ2-7, is DVKVTQSSRYLVKRTGEKVFLECVQDMDHENMFWYRQDPGLGLRLIYFSYDVKMKEKGDIPEGYSVSREKKERFSLILESASTNQTSMYLCASTSGNSYEQYFGPGTRLTVT.

This clonotype occurred a few times. Likely a read error: the CDR3 ends without its conserved phenylalanine or tryptophan. The V gene is TRBV7-8, the J gene TRBJ2-7; 7 bases align to TRBD2. CDR1 is SGHVS and CDR2 is FQNEAQ in the germline V gene. After removal of 2 bases from V and 5 bases from J, the junction contained 6 bases not matched to a gene. The CDR3 loop spans 14 amino acids. The CDR3 spells CASSLFGRLDEQYS. For the CDR3, the DNA is TGTGCCAGCAGCTTATTCGGGAGGCTCGACGAGCAGTACTCC.

Only a few counts were recorded for this clonotype. This chain joins TRBV13 and TRBJ2-6, with TRBD1 as a possible D gene (6 bases). CDR3 size: 16 residues. Germline V gene sequence: CDR1 PRHDT, CDR2 FYEKMQ (reference sequence). V lost 5 bases and J 0 bases, leaving 11 bases between the germline ends. Here the CDR3 reads CASSQLQGSGANVLTF. CDR3 bases: TGTGCCAGCAGCCAACTACAGGGCTCTGGGGCCAACGTCCTGACTTTC.

This clonotype was picked up many times. The V gene is TRBV28, the J gene TRBJ1-1; unclear D gene. This CDR3 spans 14 amino acids. The germline V gene has CDR1 MDHEN and CDR2 SYDVKM. V lost 5 bases, J lost 1 base, and 11 bases lay in between. CDR3 loop: CASSPAGRNTEAFF. CDR3 DNA: TGTGCCAGCAGTCCGGCCGGACGGAACACTGAAGCTTTCTTT.

This clonotype appeared many times. The chain combines TRBV6-2 or TRBV6-3 with TRBJ1-2; D not certain. CDR3 length: 13 residues. The V end lost 0 bases, the J end lost 8 bases, and 10 bases lay between the germline ends. Germline CDR1 reads MNHEY; CDR2 reads SVGEGT. CDR3 nucleotide sequence: TGTGCCAGCAGTTACTCTATTCAAGGGGGCTACACCTTC. This sequence encodes CASSYSIQGGYTF.

V is TRBV18 and J is TRBJ1-2; D is unresolved. This CDR3 spans 14 amino acids. CDR1 is KGHSH, CDR2 LQKENI, per germline. The V end was cut by 0 bases, the J end by 4 bases, with 9 bases between. The CDR3 DNA is TGTGCCAGCTCACCACCCGGGGAGGGCTATGGCTACACCTTC. Its translation is CASSPPGEGYGYTF. The complete variable domain, with remaining parts taken from reference TRBV18 and TRBJ1-2, reads NAGVMQNPRHLVRRRGQEARLRCSPMKGHSHVYWYRQLPEEGLKFMVYLQKENIIDESGMPKERFSAEFPKEGPSILRIQQVVRGDSAAYFCASSPPGEGYGYTFGSGTRLTVV.

The chain has TRBV12-3 or TRBV12-4 and TRBJ2-7; D is perhaps TRBD1 (6 bases). The ends were cut back, 1 base at V and 3 bases at J, with 13 bases in the middle. The CDR3 length is 15 residues. The CDR3: CASSLGRGRSYEQYF. The CDR3 DNA is TGTGCCAGCAGTTTAGGCAGGGGTCGAAGCTACGAGCAGTACTTC.

This clonotype showed up just a few times. CDR3 protein: CASSPGREGPTDTQYF. The CDR3 region has the DNA TGTGCCAGCAGCCCTGGGCGGGAGGGCCCCACAGATACGCAGTATTTT. V usage is TRBV2 and J usage is TRBJ2-3, with TRBD2 matching over 9 bases. The germline gives CDR1 SNHLY, CDR2 FYNNEI. V was pared by 6 bases and J by 2 bases, with 9 bases of the junction left unmatched. The length of the CDR3 is 16 residues.

V and J are TRBV6-1 and TRBJ2-3; 14 bases agree with TRBD2. Germline-derived CDR1 and CDR2 are MNHNS and SASEGT. CDR3 length: 20 residues. V shed 4 bases and J 6 bases; nucleotides not matched to a gene: 18. The CDR3 spells CASSVSGTSGRGLGGDTQYF. CDR3 coding DNA: TGTGCCAGCAGTGTGTCCGGGACTAGCGGGAGAGGGCTTGGCGGCGATACGCAGTATTTT.

This clonotype was seen a few times. No conserved phenylalanine or tryptophan ends this CDR3, so it is likely a read error. V is TRBV20-1 and J is TRBJ2-7; D call uncertain. CDR1 and CDR2 (germline): DFQATT, SNEGSKA (reference sequence). Trimming took off 3 bases at V and 10 bases at J, with 7 bases between the two ends. CDR3 length: 9 residues. Written as DNA, the CDR3 is TGCAGTGCTAGTAGTCGACAGTACCTC. Protein sequence: CSASSRQYL.

The sample holds many counts of this clonotype. The chain has TRBV28 and TRBJ2-2; D not certain. Trimming took off 7 bases at V and 2 bases at J, with 8 bases between the two ends. The CDR3 has 13 residues. CDR1 MDHEN and CDR2 SYDVKM come from the germline V gene. The CDR3, as DNA: TGTGCCAGCATGCCCCACAACACCGGGGAGCTGTTTTTT. Protein sequence: CASMPHNTGELFF.